The clone carrying this T cell receptor beta chain was detected only a few times. These data are taken from a study of regulatory T cells in long-lasting Graves disease. Germline V lookup: CDR1 SGHTA, CDR2 FQGNSA. Germline trimming cut 5 bases from V and 6 bases from J; bases unmatched to any gene: 7. The CDR3 totals 16 residues. Arm-PCR with iRepertoire HTBI primers amplified the CDR3 regions for these TCR beta libraries. TCRdb re-called the multiplex PCR reads with MiXCR, one entry per CDR3 protein. This table holds approximately 390,000 distinct CDR3 sequences, 15% to 20% found once. Time point here: newly diagnosed GD, antithyroid drugs for less than 3 months. PBMC RNA served as the TCR library source. The same data also contributed to another study, on T cells in Graves' hyperthyroidism and ophthalmopathy. That source adds: Patients aged 18 to 65 with hyperthyroidism were newly diagnosed, with duration under 2 months.

The chain has TRBV7-2 and TRBJ2-3; TRBD2 matches 14 bases. This TCR was sampled from a young woman with Graves disease. Source: peripheral blood mononuclear cells (PBMCs), taken at new diagnosis, from a patient treated with antithyroid drugs. CDR3 amino acids: CASSVTSGGVSDTQYF. The CDR3 DNA reads TGTGCCAGCAGCGTGACTAGCGGGGGGGTTTCCGATACGCAGTATTTT.